This passage covers 29 T cell receptor beta chains from one sample sequenced in a study of Ad26.COV2.S vaccination and SARS-CoV-2 variants. Regarding treatment: 15 to 20 received Ad26.COV2.S at low or high dose, single or two shots; about 5 received placebo; per-sample allocation not given. Day 63 after the first injection of vaccine or placebo was the sampling time. The method was immunoSEQ multiplex PCR; TCRdb's version includes in-frame clones alone and lacks a portion of them. The table has about 350,000 clones, around 89% seen once; the top ten hold 5.5% to 7%. The sequenced sample was peripheral blood, obtained in a trial of Ad26.COV2.S vaccine versus placebo. Receptors originate from a person between 18 and 60 years old who received the Ad26.COV2.S COVID-19 vaccine or a placebo.

This sequence joins TRBV7-2 and TRBJ2-1, with D unresolved. Trimming removed 1 base from V and 5 bases from J, with 18 bases in between. The CDR3 is 17 amino acids. Germline V gene lookup returns CDR1 SGHTA and CDR2 FQGNSA. The CDR3 loop is CASSLEGSRSSNNEQFF. CDR3 DNA: TGTGCCAGCAGCTTAGAAGGAAGTCGGTCTTCAAACAATGAGCAGTTCTTC.

This clone was counted a single time. In the same sample, other DNA sequences code for this CDR3. The chain recombines TRBV28 with TRBJ1-1, with TRBD1 as a possible D gene (5 bases). Germline loops: CDR1 MDHEN, CDR2 SYDVKM. The CDR3 loop spans 11 amino acids. V lost 6 bases, J lost 5 bases, and 7 bases lay in between. CDR3 nucleotides: TGTGCCAGCAGGGGGCTTACTGAAGCTTTCTTT. Translation gives CASRGLTEAFF.

The chain has TRBV28 and TRBJ1-2, with D hard to call. This CDR3 has 14 amino acids. Germline CDR1 reads MDHEN; CDR2 reads SYDVKM. V was cut by 5 bases and J by 7 bases, with 17 bases left in between. This CDR3 reads CASSNPGFFFGYTF. CDR3 DNA: TGTGCCAGCAGTAACCCGGGATTTTTTTTTGGCTACACCTTC.

The chain employs TRBV5-6 and TRBJ2-2, with D perhaps matching TRBD1 or TRBD2 (5 bases each). The CDR3 length is 14 residues. Germline V gene sequence: CDR1 SGHDT, CDR2 YYEEEE. Trimming left V 1 base short and J 5 bases short, with 9 bases between. CDR3 bases: TGTGCCAGCAGCTTGAAGGGGAGTACCGGGGAGCTGTTTTTT. Its translation: CASSLKGSTGELFF.

The chain is built from TRBV5-5 and TRBJ2-2; 8 bases line up with TRBD2. With 5 bases clipped from V and 2 bases from J, the junction kept 8 bases outside the gene matches. The germline CDR1 and CDR2 sequences are SGHKS and YYEKEE (reference sequence). The CDR3 covers 16 residues. The CDR3 here is CASSPLSGINTGELFF. The CDR3 DNA is TGTGCCAGCAGTCCTCTTAGCGGGATCAACACCGGGGAGCTGTTTTTT.

The chain joins TRBV7-2 to TRBJ2-7, with 10 bases that match TRBD1. Germline CDR1 SGHTA, CDR2 FQGNSA. The CDR3 extends over 17 amino acids. V shed 3 bases, J shed 0 bases, and the junction held 8 bases outside the gene matches. The CDR3 sequence: CASSLTGGWTSSYEQYF. Written as DNA, the CDR3 is TGTGCCAGCAGCTTGACAGGGGGCTGGACTAGCTCCTACGAGCAGTACTTC.

The table lists this clone with a count of one. The rearrangement uses TRBV2 and TRBJ2-1; D gene ambiguous. V shed 8 bases and J shed 2 bases, with 13 bases lying between them. Germline V gives CDR1 SNHLY, CDR2 FYNNEI. There are 14 residues in the CDR3. The DNA for the CDR3 is TGTGCCAGCGAACACCAAACCACCTACAATGAGCAGTTCTTC. Its protein product is CASEHQTTYNEQFF.

This chain connects TRBV19 to TRBJ1-5; unclear D gene. Germline-derived CDR1 and CDR2 are LNHDA and SQIVND (reference sequence). This CDR3 contains 16 residues. The V end was cut by 3 bases, the J end by 2 bases, with 14 bases between. CDR3 DNA sequence: TGTGCCAGTAGTATGATTGGAGGGAGGGGCAATCAGCCCCAGCATTTT. Amino acids: CASSMIGGRGNQPQHF.

A few counts support this clone. The chain couples TRBV4-1 to TRBJ2-7; D unclear. The germline V and J ends were trimmed by 0 bases and 0 bases, with 9 bases remaining between them. The CDR3 sequence is 15 residues long. Looked up from germline, CDR1 is MGHRA and CDR2 is YSYEKL. CDR3 sequence: CASSQEPGVSYEQYF. The CDR3 DNA follows: TGCGCCAGCAGCCAAGAGCCGGGCGTCTCCTACGAGCAGTACTTC.

The rearrangement links TRBV4-2 to TRBJ2-1; D is unclear. The CDR3 totals 16 residues. CDR1 and CDR2 (germline): LGHNA, YNFKEQ. V lost 0 bases to trimming and J lost 7 bases, with 16 bases between them. CDR3 amino acids: CASSQELGFRVNEQFF. CDR3 DNA: TGTGCCAGCAGCCAAGAACTGGGGTTCCGGGTTAATGAGCAGTTCTTC.

The rearrangement joins TRBV29-1 to TRBJ2-2, with D uncertain. Germline CDR1 SQVTM, CDR2 ANQGSEA. Trimming cost V 7 bases and J 10 bases, with 16 bases left between them. This CDR3 region has 12 residues. CDR3 loop: CSAKRPAEELFF. CDR3 nucleotide sequence: TGCAGCGCCAAACGACCGGCGGAGGAGCTGTTTTTT.

This sequence joins TRBV18 and TRBJ2-1; the match to TRBD2 covers 9 bases. Germline V gene sequence: CDR1 KGHSH, CDR2 LQKENI. CDR3 length: 15 amino acids. J was trimmed by 4 bases and V by 11 bases; bases with no gene match: 12. CDR3 in amino acids: CASRASGGPYNEQFF. As DNA, the CDR3 is TGTGCCTCCAGGGCAAGCGGGGGGCCGTACAATGAGCAGTTCTTC.

V gene TRBV19 combines with J gene TRBJ2-7; 7 bases are shared with TRBD1. V was pared by 5 bases and J by 6 bases, with 10 bases of the junction left unmatched. CDR1 and CDR2 (germline): LNHDA, SQIVND (reference sequence). This CDR3 comprises 14 residues. The CDR3 reads CASSASRQGPEQYF. The CDR3 DNA follows: TGTGCCAGTAGTGCCTCGAGACAGGGACCCGAGCAGTACTTC.

This clone was counted once. The chain's CDR3 is CASSAPPGRLIYNEQFF. The CDR3 coding sequence is TGTGCCAGCAGCGCCCCGCCGGGACGGTTAATTTACAATGAGCAGTTCTTC. The gene calls are TRBV9 and TRBJ2-1; D assignment may be TRBD1 or TRBD2 (5 bases each). With 3 bases removed from V and 4 bases from J, the gap between germline ends came to 20 bases. This CDR3 region has 17 residues. Germline-derived CDR1 and CDR2 are SGDLS and YYNGEE. Full variable domain (missing parts from reference TRBV9 and TRBJ2-1): DSGVTQTPKHLITATGQRVTLRCSPRSGDLSVYWYQQSLDQGLQFLIQYYNGEERAKGNILERFSAQQFPDLHSELNLSSLELGDSALYFCASSAPPGRLIYNEQFFGPGTRLTVL.

The rearrangement links TRBV7-8 to TRBJ2-2; 10 bases are a match to TRBD2. Germline assignment: CDR1 SGHVS and CDR2 FQNEAQ. Trimming took 4 bases from V and 6 from J; bases not matched to a gene: 17. CDR3 length equals 19 residues. CDR3: CASSSTLWSSGSRAGELFF. The CDR3 nucleotides read TGTGCCAGCAGCTCCACATTATGGTCTAGCGGGAGTAGGGCCGGGGAGCTGTTTTTT. Full variable domain (remainder filled in from reference TRBV7-8 and TRBJ2-2): GAGVSQSPRYKVAKRGQDVALRCDPISGHVSLFWYQQALGQGPEFLTYFQNEAQLDKSGLPSDRFFAERPEGSVSTLKIQRTQQEDSAVYLCASSSTLWSSGSRAGELFFGEGSRLTVL.

The chain joins TRBV4-3 to TRBJ2-7; TRBD2 matches at 15 bases. CDR3 size: 20 residues. Trimming at V came to 1 base and at J to 2 bases, leaving 12 bases not matched to a gene. CDR1 is LGHNA and CDR2 is YSLEER in the germline V gene. CDR3 residues: CASSQGRSTGLAGGAYEQYF. In DNA form, the CDR3 reads TGCGCCAGCAGCCAAGGACGCAGTACGGGACTAGCGGGAGGAGCCTACGAGCAGTACTTC.

The chain combines TRBV5-1 with TRBJ2-5; 10 nucleotides match TRBD2. The CDR3 has 15 residues. Germline CDR1 is SGHRS and CDR2 is YFSETQ. Trimming removed 2 bases from V and 5 bases from J; junction bases left unmatched: 6. This chain's CDR3 is CASSLKRGGRETQYF. The CDR3 region has the DNA TGCGCCAGCAGCTTAAAGCGGGGGGGCCGGGAGACCCAGTACTTC.

This clone was recorded once. The gene calls are TRBV5-1 and TRBJ1-2; D is ambiguous. There are 13 residues in the CDR3. Looked up from germline, CDR1 is SGHRS and CDR2 is YFSETQ. The V gene lost 4 bases and the J gene lost 3 bases, with 10 bases spanning the gap. The CDR3 bases are TGCGCCAGCAGCACAACCCGAGACTATGGCTACACCTTC. It encodes CASSTTRDYGYTF.

This chain connects TRBV6-5 to TRBJ2-7; TRBD1 is a possible D gene (5 bases). V gave up 0 bases and J gave up 6 bases, with 15 bases separating them. This CDR3 has 15 amino acids. Germline-derived CDR1 and CDR2 are MNHEY and SVGAGI. The CDR3 sequence is CASSYSAGMWSEQYF. CDR3 DNA sequence: TGTGCCAGCAGTTACTCCGCAGGGATGTGGAGCGAGCAGTACTTC.

The rearrangement uses TRBV2 and TRBJ2-3, with D possibly being TRBD2 (6 bases). Germline CDR1 reads SNHLY; CDR2 reads FYNNEI. This CDR3 has 14 amino acids. Trimming took 2 bases from V and 2 from J, leaving 8 bases between them. The CDR3 sequence is CASSEWGDTDTQYF. The CDR3 nucleotides are TGTGCCAGCAGTGAATGGGGGGACACAGATACGCAGTATTTT.

This rearrangement joins TRBV5-5 to TRBJ2-1; D is possibly TRBD1 (6 bases). V was trimmed by 3 bases and J by 4 bases, leaving 8 bases between them. Germline V gene lookup returns CDR1 SGHKS and CDR2 YYEKEE (reference sequence). The CDR3 spans 13 residues. CDR3 loop: CASSWDTYNEQFF. The CDR3 DNA sequence: TGTGCCAGCAGCTGGGACACTTACAATGAGCAGTTCTTC.

The rearrangement uses TRBV6-5 and TRBJ2-7, with TRBD2 matching 8 bases. This CDR3 contains 14 residues. CDR1 and CDR2 (germline): MNHEY, SVGAGI. Germline trimming cut 6 bases from V and 2 bases from J; bases unmatched to any gene: 6. The CDR3 nucleotides are TGTGCCAGCAGGGAGATAGCGGGAACCTACGAGCAGTACTTC. Protein sequence: CASREIAGTYEQYF.

V usage is TRBV12-3 or TRBV12-4 and J usage is TRBJ1-3, with TRBD1 as a possible D gene (5 bases). Trimming shortened V by 3 bases and J by 4 bases, and 7 bases separated the two germline ends. The CDR3 runs 13 residues. The CDR3 nucleotides read TGTGCCAGCAGTTTTCAGGGAGGAAACACCATATATTTT. This sequence encodes CASSFQGGNTIYF.

The chain couples TRBV6-5 to TRBJ1-5, with 9 bases that match TRBD1. This CDR3 has 14 amino acids. Germline V gene lookup returns CDR1 MNHEY and CDR2 SVGAGI. The V gene end was trimmed by 6 bases and the J gene end by 3 bases; junction bases not matched to a gene: 3. DNA of the CDR3: TGTGCCAGCAGGGGGACAGGGTACAATCAGCCCCAGCATTTT. Its protein is CASRGTGYNQPQHF.

The chain uses TRBV27 and TRBJ2-5; 8 nucleotides align to TRBD1. This CDR3 spans 14 amino acids. The junction had 5 bases not matched to a gene; V was cut back by 4 bases and J by 4 bases. Germline V gives CDR1 MNHEY, CDR2 SMNVEV (reference sequence). CDR3: CASSSYGQGETQYF. DNA for the CDR3: TGTGCCAGCAGTTCCTACGGACAGGGAGAGACCCAGTACTTC.

This clone was counted once. The chain carries TRBV7-3 and TRBJ1-3, with D perhaps TRBD1 (6 bases). Germline CDR1 and CDR2: SGHTA and FQGTGA. The CDR3 has 18 residues. Trimming pared 0 bases from V and 0 bases from J, leaving 15 bases between. Here the CDR3 DNA reads TGTGCCAGCAGCTTAACAGGGGGATTAAGTGGCTCTGGAAACACCATATATTTT. This sequence encodes CASSLTGGLSGSGNTIYF.

This clone is a singleton in its sample. The chain combines TRBV3-1 (or the pseudogene TRBV3-2) with TRBJ1-2, with TRBD1 identical over 7 bases. The CDR3 has 13 residues. Trimming took 8 bases from V and 5 from J; bases not matched to a gene: 8. CDR1 LGHDT and CDR2 YNNKEL come from the germline V gene (reference sequence). In DNA, the CDR3 is TGTGCCAGCGCACGGACAGGACAATATGGCTACACCTTC. This gives the protein CASARTGQYGYTF.

Details on this clone: The sample carries other DNA sequences with the same CDR3. This chain joins TRBV19 and TRBJ2-1; a weak D match, TRBD2 (6 bases). Trimming removed 2 bases at V and 8 bases at J, with 10 bases between. This CDR3 region has 13 residues. Germline V CDR1 and CDR2: LNHDA, SQIVND (reference sequence). The CDR3 DNA sequence: TGTGCCAGTAGTATAAGCGGGCGGGATGAGCAGTTCTTC. Its translation: CASSISGRDEQFF.

This chain uses TRBV15 with TRBJ1-1; TRBD1 aligns across 7 bases. With V trimmed by 7 bases and J by 5 bases, 7 bases remained unmatched. The V gene's germline CDR1 is LNHNV and CDR2 YYDKDF (reference sequence). CDR3 length: 13 residues. CDR3 residues: CATTQGEGTEAFF. In DNA, the CDR3 is TGTGCCACCACCCAGGGGGAAGGAACTGAAGCTTTCTTT.